This T cell receptor (beta chain) derives from a study of T cell responses to AZD1222 COVID-19 vaccine. Study information: Samples with a second dose at about 4 or about 12 weeks were pooled together.

Germline V CDR1 and CDR2: MNHEY, SVGAGI. V lost 2 bases, J lost 4 bases, and 9 bases lay in between. The CDR3 loop spans 13 amino acids. Study findings and constraints: Possibly, clonal diversity was underestimated; donors were largely white British and included more females. Spike was spanned by vaccine-associated CD4 TCRs, which were dominant at 160-218 and 743-854.

A note on this clone: Its specificity is unknown.

Generated by immunoSEQ multiplex PCR, the TCRdb table keeps only in-frame clones and is missing some. This sample has about 95,000 clones; roughly nine tenths occur once, and the top ten carry around 3.5%. This receptor was identified in an adult in good health. Sequencing used peripheral blood, obtained on day 0 of AZD1222 vaccination. The chain recombines TRBV6-5 with TRBJ2-7; D gene uncertain. CDR3 region: CASSYLSSYEQYF. The CDR3 coding sequence is TGTGCCAGCAGTTACCTATCGAGTTACGAGCAGTACTTC.